A single sample gave rise to the 21 T cell receptor beta chains below, sequenced in a study of early T cells in non-severe SARS-CoV-2 infection. TCRdb re-called the 5' RACE reads with MiXCR, one entry per CDR3 protein. Of around 80,000 distinct CDR3 sequences listed, approximately 13% are singletons. Sequenced material: whole blood. These receptor sequences come from an adult who was a healthcare worker with PCR-confirmed SARS-CoV-2 infection or an uninfected control (not recorded which).

This clonotype came up a few times. This chain connects TRBV7-6 to TRBJ2-7; D not certain. Germline CDR1 reads SGHVS; CDR2 reads FNYEAQ. Between the trimmed V and J ends, which lost 1 base and 7 bases, there was a span of 5 bases. The CDR3 runs 11 residues. CDR3 sequence: CASSLGREQYF. The CDR3 DNA is TGTGCCAGCAGCTTAGGCCGTGAGCAGTACTTC.

The chain carries TRBV7-6 and TRBJ1-1; TRBD1 might be the D (5 bases). The V gene's germline CDR1 is SGHVS and CDR2 FNYEAQ. Trimming removed 1 base at V and 4 bases at J, with 16 bases between. This CDR3 is 16 amino acids long. The CDR3 DNA is TGTGCCAGCAGCTTAGTGTCGGGAGGGGTAGGCACTGAAGCTTTCTTT. It yields the protein CASSLVSGGVGTEAFF.

This clonotype was counted between two and nine times. The V and J genes are TRBV27 and TRBJ2-3, with TRBD2 matching 7 bases. Germline trimming cut 6 bases from V and 5 bases from J; bases unmatched to any gene: 11. CDR1 and CDR2 (germline): MNHEY, SMNVEV (reference sequence). The CDR3 runs 15 residues. The CDR3, as DNA: TGTGCCAGCAGGGGTACCGGGAGCGGGGAAGATACGCAGTATTTT. It encodes CASRGTGSGEDTQYF.

This clonotype came up many times. This chain links TRBV3-1 with TRBJ2-1; tentative D call: TRBD2 (7 bases). The CDR3 runs 13 residues. Germline V lookup: CDR1 LGHDT, CDR2 YNNKEL (reference sequence). V was cut by 9 bases and J by 10 bases, with 19 bases left in between. For the CDR3, the DNA is TGTGCCAGTTACAGCCGGGGGGCCCGCGAGCAGTTCTTC. This sequence encodes CASYSRGAREQFF.

As to this clonotype: A much larger clonotype is one base distant, so this may be a read error. The chain is built from TRBV7-2 and TRBJ2-5; D is unclear. Germline V lookup: CDR1 SGHTA, CDR2 FQGNSA. CDR3 length: 13 amino acids. The V end lost 5 bases, the J end lost 4 bases, and 11 bases lay between the germline ends. The CDR3 bases are TGTGCCAGCAGCCCATCCCCGTTAGAGACCCAGTACTTC. Amino acid sequence: CASSPSPLETQYF.

This clonotype appeared many times. The rearrangement uses TRBV2 and TRBJ2-3; a possible D gene is TRBD2 (5 bases). The germline gives CDR1 SNHLY, CDR2 FYNNEI. The germline V and J ends were trimmed by 0 bases and 4 bases, with 17 bases remaining between them. The CDR3 is 17 amino acids. The CDR3 nucleotides read TGTGCCAGCAGTGAAGCCATTCTAGCAGAGACTGCAGATACGCAGTATTTT. Residues: CASSEAILAETADTQYF. The full variable domain, rest sourced from reference TRBV2 and TRBJ2-3, is EPEVTQTPSHQVTQMGQEVILRCVPISNHLYFYWYRQILGQKVEFLVSFYNNEISEKSEIFDDQFSVERPDGSNFTLKIRSTKLEDSAMYFCASSEAILAETADTQYFGPGTRLTVL.

This clonotype was seen many times. V is TRBV28 and J is TRBJ2-7, with TRBD1 matching over 7 bases. Germline V gene lookup returns CDR1 MDHEN and CDR2 SYDVKM. CDR3 length: 15 residues. V lost 2 bases, J lost 3 bases, and 7 bases stayed unmatched. The CDR3 region has the DNA TGTGCCAGCAGTTTAAGGGGACAGATCCTCTACGAGCAGTACTTC. Its protein product is CASSLRGQILYEQYF.

V usage is TRBV20-1 and J usage is TRBJ1-4, with D possibly matching TRBD1 (6 bases). The CDR3 runs 12 residues. Trimming cost V 4 bases and J 10 bases, with 13 bases left between them. Germline values: CDR1 DFQATT, CDR2 SNEGSKA (reference sequence). The CDR3 nucleotides are TGCAGTGCTACAGAAAAGGGGGGAAAACTGTTTTTT. Protein product: CSATEKGGKLFF.

This clonotype was seen only a few times. The chain recombines TRBV29-1 with TRBJ2-1; the D gene is possibly TRBD1 (5 bases). V shed 3 bases and J shed 7 bases, with 10 bases lying between them. Germline V gene data show CDR1 as SQVTM and CDR2 as ANQGSEA. CDR3 length: 12 residues. Here the CDR3 reads CSVDPAGNEQFF. As DNA, the CDR3 is TGCAGCGTTGATCCAGCAGGGAATGAGCAGTTCTTC.

The chain carries TRBV5-1 and TRBJ2-2; D may be TRBD1 (5 bases). CDR1 and CDR2 from the germline V gene are SGHRS and YFSETQ. V lost 4 bases, J lost 6 bases, and 19 bases lay in between. There are 16 residues in the CDR3. The CDR3 DNA is TGCGCCAGCAGCCAAATATCAGACAGTTTGGCCGGGGAGCTGTTTTTT. Protein product: CASSQISDSLAGELFF.

This clonotype was detected ten times or more. The genes are TRBV5-1 and TRBJ2-7; D unresolved. This CDR3 has 15 residues. The V and J ends lost 4 bases and 0 bases respectively, with 14 bases between them. Germline CDR1 SGHRS, CDR2 YFSETQ. As DNA, the CDR3 is TGCGCCAGCAGCCCGAACAGCCTACGCTCCTACGAGCAGTACTTC. Its protein product is CASSPNSLRSYEQYF.

The CDR3 nucleotides read TGTGCCAGCAGGTCTACTAGCGGAGCCGGGGAGCTGTTTTTT. Translation gives CASRSTSGAGELFF. The chain couples TRBV2 to TRBJ2-2; 8 bases are a match to TRBD2. CDR3 length: 14 amino acids. J was trimmed by 6 bases and V by 6 bases; bases with no gene match: 6. CDR1 and CDR2 from the germline V gene are SNHLY and FYNNEI.

The chain combines TRBV3-1 with TRBJ2-4; D unresolved. Looked up from germline, CDR1 is LGHDT and CDR2 is YNNKEL (reference sequence). The ends were cut back, 4 bases at V and 5 bases at J, with 6 bases in the middle. The CDR3 runs to 12 residues. The CDR3 loop reads CASSLTQNIQYF. CDR3 in DNA: TGTGCCAGCAGCCTAACACAAAACATTCAGTACTTC.

The rearrangement links TRBV27 to TRBJ2-7; D uncertain. Germline V gene lookup returns CDR1 MNHEY and CDR2 SMNVEV (reference sequence). The CDR3 spans 13 residues. Trimming shortened V by 4 bases and J by 6 bases, and 13 bases separated the two germline ends. CDR3 in amino acids: CASSSHKGTEQYF. The DNA of the CDR3 is TGTGCCAGCAGTTCTCATAAGGGAACCGAGCAGTACTTC.

This clonotype was counted many times. V usage is TRBV6-5 and J usage is TRBJ1-6; perhaps TRBD1 as D (5 bases). This CDR3 comprises 14 residues. V lost 7 bases, J lost 6 bases, and 13 bases lay in between. The germline V gene has CDR1 MNHEY and CDR2 SVGAGI. In DNA form, the CDR3 reads TGTGCCAGCAAAAGGGACGGCGGTAATTCACCCCTCCACTTT. Translating it yields CASKRDGGNSPLHF.

This clonotype was observed a handful of times. The chain recombines TRBV5-1 with TRBJ2-6; D is uncertain. The CDR3 is 14 residues long. The V end was cut by 0 bases, the J end by 2 bases, with 3 bases between. Germline CDR1 and CDR2: SGHRS and YFSETQ. The CDR3 sequence is CASSLDPGANVLTF. The CDR3 coding sequence is TGCGCCAGCAGCTTGGACCCTGGGGCCAACGTCCTGACTTTC.

The chain uses TRBV6-5 and TRBJ2-6; D may be TRBD2 (6 bases). V lost 2 bases, J lost 0 bases, and 14 bases lay in between. CDR1 is MNHEY, CDR2 SVGAGI, per germline. The CDR3 extends over 18 amino acids. The CDR3 loop reads CASSYRGAGNSGANVLTF. The DNA of the CDR3 is TGTGCCAGCAGTTACCGCGGGGCGGGGAACTCTGGGGCCAACGTCCTGACTTTC.

The chain links TRBV5-1 to TRBJ1-2, with 7 bases that match TRBD1. CDR3 length equals 15 residues. Trimming took 3 bases from V and 2 from J; bases not matched to a gene: 7. Germline CDR1 is SGHRS and CDR2 is YFSETQ. This chain's CDR3 is CASSSQGDSNYGYTF. In DNA, the CDR3 is TGCGCCAGCAGCTCCCAGGGGGACAGCAACTATGGCTACACCTTC. The full variable domain, in which reference TRBV5-1 and TRBJ1-2 provide the parts outside the CDR3, is KAGVTQTPRYLIKTRGQQVTLSCSPISGHRSVSWYQQTPGQGLQFLFEYFSETQRNKGNFPGRFSGRQFSNSRSEMNVSTLELGDSALYLCASSSQGDSNYGYTFGSGTRLTVV.

This clonotype was counted only a few times. This chain links TRBV27 with TRBJ2-5, with a weak D call TRBD2 (5 bases). V was cut by 8 bases and J by 2 bases, with 15 bases left in between. The germline gives CDR1 MNHEY, CDR2 SMNVEV (reference sequence). The CDR3 totals 14 residues. The CDR3 protein is CASCLTGRQETQYF. CDR3 sequence (DNA): TGTGCCAGCTGCCTCACGGGAAGGCAAGAGACCCAGTACTTC.

This clonotype was picked up many times. J is TRBJ1-1 and V is TRBV29-1, with unresolved D. The V and J ends lost 6 bases and 0 bases respectively, with 11 bases between them. Germline V CDR1 and CDR2: SQVTM, ANQGSEA. This CDR3 comprises 13 residues. CDR3 region: CSVERGLNTEAFF. Written as DNA, the CDR3 is TGCAGCGTCGAGAGAGGACTGAACACTGAAGCTTTCTTT.

V usage is TRBV7-9 and J usage is TRBJ2-1; D ambiguous. This CDR3 is 15 amino acids long. The germline gives CDR1 SEHNR, CDR2 FQNEAQ (reference sequence). Trimming took 3 bases from V and 4 from J, leaving 13 bases between them. DNA for the CDR3: TGTGCCAGCAGCTTTGGATTAGACCCGTACAATGAGCAGTTCTTC. Translating it yields CASSFGLDPYNEQFF. Based on the CDR3 plus reference TRBV7-9 and TRBJ2-1, the full variable domain is DTGVSQNPRHKITKRGQNVTFRCDPISEHNRLYWYRQTLGQGPEFLTYFQNEAQLEKSRLLSDRFSAERPKGSFSTLEIQRTEQGDSAMYLCASSFGLDPYNEQFFGPGTRLTVL.